The clone carrying this TCR beta chain was detected ten times or more. Antigen: not known. Sequencing was performed with immunoSEQ multiplex PCR; in TCRdb, only in-frame clones are kept and a portion is missing. The sample lists about 30,000 clones, roughly 57% occurring once. These data are taken from a study of cytotoxic CD8 clonotypes in ibrutinib-treated CLL. Study outcomes and limitations: Rare overall, public clonotypes shrank or held steady under therapy.

The CDR3 covers 12 residues. The V end was cut by 5 bases, the J end by 4 bases, with 8 bases between. Germline CDR1 is SEHNR and CDR2 is FQNEAQ (reference sequence). The sequence was obtained from a human donor with chronic lymphocytic leukemia. The V call is TRBV7-9, the J call TRBJ1-2; no firm D call. The sample was PBMCs, taken before ibrutinib treatment. CDR3 nucleotides: TGTGCCAGCAGCCCCGGGCTCTATGGCTACACCTTC. It encodes CASSPGLYGYTF.